This is a list of T cell receptor beta chains from one sample in a study of shared clonotypes between healthy human individuals. Method: immunoSEQ multiplex PCR; TCRdb's copy keeps in-frame clones and lacks some. The table records roughly 1,000,000 clones, 75% to 80% of them present only once. Sequenced material: memory CD4+ T cells from PBMCs. Receptors originate from a man aged 18 to 30 in good health. Some clones in this sample may be carry-over from other donors' samples. Both conserved end residues are part of each CDR3. A D gene is named only where the DNA matches it firmly. Rows may omit the clone size; those that give it use once, few, many or a size class.

clone_size	d_call	v_call	j_call	cdr3_nt	cdr3_aa
NA	NA	TRBV7-2	TRBJ1-1	TGTGCCAGCAGGGCACTAAACACTGAAGCTTTCTTT	CASRALNTEAFF
few	NA	TRBV2	TRBJ2-7	TGTGCCAGCAGCGGAACCGGGACTCCCTACGAGCAGTACTTC	CASSGTGTPYEQYF
many	TRBD1	TRBV7-3	TRBJ1-1	TGTGCCAGCAGCACGGACAGGGTCGCTGAAGCTTTCTTT	CASSTDRVAEAFF
few	NA	TRBV6-5	TRBJ1-1	TGTGCCAGCTTTTCCCCGACGGTGAACACTGAAGCTTTCTTT	CASFSPTVNTEAFF
NA	NA	TRBV11-1	TRBJ1-2	TGTGCCAGCAGCTTAGTGGCCGGGGCCAACGTTAACTATGGCTACACCTTC	CASSLVAGANVNYGYTF
NA	NA	TRBV5-4	TRBJ2-7	TGTGCCAGCAGCTTCCCGCAAGGCTACGAGCAGTACTTC	CASSFPQGYEQYF
NA	TRBD2	TRBV11-2	TRBJ2-5	TGTGCCAGCAGCACCAATAGCGGGAGGGGGGAGACCCAGTACTTC	CASSTNSGRGETQYF
NA	NA	TRBV6-4	TRBJ2-1	TGTGCCAGCAGTGTCGCCGGTTACAATGAGCAGTTCTTC	CASSVAGYNEQFF
NA	TRBD1	TRBV7-2	TRBJ2-7	TGTGCCAGCAGCTTAGCAGGACAGGGGGGCCACGAGCAGTACTTC	CASSLAGQGGHEQYF
NA	NA	TRBV28	TRBJ2-1	TGTGCCAGTCGAGTAGGGGATGAGCAGTTCTTC	CASRVGDEQFF
few	NA	TRBV30	TRBJ1-1	TGTGCCTGGAGTGTATCCCCGATTACCGGAGCTTTCTTT	CAWSVSPITGAFF
NA	NA	TRBV9	TRBJ2-1	TGTGCCAGCAGCGTGACGGGGTCCTACAATGAGCAGTTCTTC	CASSVTGSYNEQFF
NA	NA	TRBV27	TRBJ2-3	TGTGCCAGCAGTTTCTGGAGCACAGATACGCAGTATTTT	CASSFWSTDTQYF
few	TRBD2	TRBV4-2	TRBJ2-3	TGTGCCAGCAGCCCCCTAGCGGGAGGTCCAGATACGCAGTATTTT	CASSPLAGGPDTQYF
NA	TRBD1	TRBV28	TRBJ2-7	TGTGCCAGCAGCTCCATCGGGACAGGGGGCATCGGCGAGCAGTACTTC	CASSSIGTGGIGEQYF
once	NA	TRBV5-1	TRBJ2-5	TGCGCCAGCAGCCCGACCATAAACCAAGAGACCCAGTACTTC	CASSPTINQETQYF
NA	NA	TRBV19	TRBJ1-5	TGTGCCAGTAAACGTGGTGGTAATCAGCCCCAGCATTTT	CASKRGGNQPQHF
NA	NA	TRBV18	TRBJ1-1	TGTGCCAGCTCGGGGGGGGCGAGGTCTGAAGCTTTCTTT	CASSGGARSEAFF
once	NA	TRBV10-3	TRBJ2-5	TGTGCCACAGGACCCAGAACGGAGACCCAGTACTTC	CATGPRTETQYF
NA	TRBD1	TRBV11-2	TRBJ2-3	TGTGCCAGCAGCTTAGGACAGGGGTTGCGCACAGATACGCAGTATTTT	CASSLGQGLRTDTQYF
NA	NA	TRBV4-2	TRBJ2-3	TGTGCCAGCAGCCAAGGTGGCTCCGGCCCCACAGATACGCAGTATTTT	CASSQGGSGPTDTQYF
NA	TRBD2	TRBV6-1	TRBJ2-5	TGTGCCATCTCAGGACTAGCGGGCCTTCAAGAGACCCAGTACTTC	CAISGLAGLQETQYF
NA	TRBD2	TRBV7-3	TRBJ2-7	TGTGCCAGCAGCTTTCGACTCGCGGGAGGCACCTACGAGCAGTACTTC	CASSFRLAGGTYEQYF
NA	NA	TRBV30	TRBJ2-6	TGTGCCTGGAGCCCTATTAGATCTGGGGCCAACGTCCTGACTTTC	CAWSPIRSGANVLTF
few	NA	TRBV7-2	TRBJ2-1	TGTGCCAGCAGCTTAGCCACTAGTTACAATGAGCAGTTCTTC	CASSLATSYNEQFF
NA	TRBD1	TRBV28	TRBJ1-4	TGTGCCAGCACCCGAGGACAGGGTTGGGAAAAACTGTTTTTT	CASTRGQGWEKLFF
NA	TRBD1	TRBV11-1	TRBJ2-2	TGTGCCAGCAGACAGCTTAAGGACAGGCGGCTGGCCGGGGAGCTGTTTTTT	CASRQLKDRRLAGELFF
NA	NA	TRBV7-9	TRBJ2-7	TGTGCCAGCAGCCCTCGGTGGTCAGATAAGGCCGAGCAGTACTTC	CASSPRWSDKAEQYF
NA	NA	TRBV5-1	TRBJ1-2	TGCGCCAGCAGCTTGGACGGGACGTCGGGTTGGGGCTACACCTTC	CASSLDGTSGWGYTF
NA	TRBD1	TRBV5-4	TRBJ1-1	TGTGCCAGCAGCTTGTTTGGAGGGGGCTCTGAAGCTTTCTTT	CASSLFGGGSEAFF
NA	NA	TRBV19	TRBJ2-7	TGTGCCAGTAGTATAGCTGGGCGGGCCTACGAGCAGTACTTC	CASSIAGRAYEQYF
NA	TRBD1	TRBV2	TRBJ2-1	TGTGCCAGCAGGGGGACAGGGTACAATGAGCAGTTCTTC	CASRGTGYNEQFF
NA	TRBD1	TRBV29-1	TRBJ2-7	TGCAGCGGGACAGGGCCCCACGAGCAGTACTTC	CSGTGPHEQYF
NA	TRBD2	TRBV5-1	TRBJ2-1	TGCGCCAGCAGCTTATCGCTAGCGGGAGTAGGTAGTGAGCAGTTCTTC	CASSLSLAGVGSEQFF
NA	NA	TRBV7-9	TRBJ2-7	TGTGCCAGCAGCTTTGGGCAGGGGAAAAACGAGCAGTACTTC	CASSFGQGKNEQYF
few	NA	TRBV7-2	TRBJ2-3	TGTGCCAGCAGCTTGATGGGTGTCACTAGCACAGATACGCAGTATTTT	CASSLMGVTSTDTQYF
once	TRBD1	TRBV5-1	TRBJ1-4	TGCGCCAGCAGCCCGCAGGGGGCTCCTAATGAAAAACTGTTTTTT	CASSPQGAPNEKLFF
NA	NA	TRBV5-1	TRBJ1-1	TGCGCCAGCAGCTTTAGTCGGGGCCTCACTGAAGCTTTCTTT	CASSFSRGLTEAFF
NA	TRBD2	TRBV18	TRBJ2-7	TGTGCCAGCTCTCCGGGGACGGGAGGCGCCGAGCAGTATTTC	CASSPGTGGAEQYF
NA	NA	TRBV6-5	TRBJ1-2	TGTGCCAGCAGGGCGTGGGGACTCGGCTACACCTTC	CASRAWGLGYTF
NA	NA	TRBV7-9	TRBJ2-7	TGTGCCAGCAGCTTCGGACTAGACAGGGACGAGCAGTACTTC	CASSFGLDRDEQYF
few	NA	TRBV7-8	TRBJ2-1	TGTGCCAGCAGCTTCGTTGGTGAGCAGTTCTTC	CASSFVGEQFF
NA	TRBD1	TRBV10-3	TRBJ2-7	TGTGCCATCAGTGCCCCGGGACAGGGCTCCTACGAGCAGTACTTC	CAISAPGQGSYEQYF
once	NA	TRBV19	TRBJ2-1	TGTGCCAGTACTAGTGTGGGAGGAGGCTACAATGAGCAGTTCTTC	CASTSVGGGYNEQFF
few	TRBD1	TRBV4-2	TRBJ2-5	TGTGCCAGCAGCCAAGGGAAAAACAGGGGGCCCTTGGAGACCCAGTACTTC	CASSQGKNRGPLETQYF
NA	NA	TRBV9	TRBJ2-2	TGTGCCAGCAGCGTAGCTTTAGGGGACACCGGGGAGCTGTTTTTT	CASSVALGDTGELFF
NA	NA	TRBV28	TRBJ1-4	TGTGCCAGCAGTGTCCTTGGCAGTGAAAAACTGTTTTTT	CASSVLGSEKLFF
once	NA	TRBV5-8	TRBJ1-5	TGTGCCAGCAGCTTCCCAGGAAATAGCAATCAGCCCCAGCATTTT	CASSFPGNSNQPQHF
NA	TRBD2	TRBV5-1	TRBJ2-5	TGCGCCAGCAGCTTTAGCGGGAAAGAGACCCAGTACTTC	CASSFSGKETQYF
NA	NA	TRBV7-9	TRBJ2-5	TGTGCCAGCAGCTTGGGGACCGGGGGACAAGAGACCCAGTACTTC	CASSLGTGGQETQYF